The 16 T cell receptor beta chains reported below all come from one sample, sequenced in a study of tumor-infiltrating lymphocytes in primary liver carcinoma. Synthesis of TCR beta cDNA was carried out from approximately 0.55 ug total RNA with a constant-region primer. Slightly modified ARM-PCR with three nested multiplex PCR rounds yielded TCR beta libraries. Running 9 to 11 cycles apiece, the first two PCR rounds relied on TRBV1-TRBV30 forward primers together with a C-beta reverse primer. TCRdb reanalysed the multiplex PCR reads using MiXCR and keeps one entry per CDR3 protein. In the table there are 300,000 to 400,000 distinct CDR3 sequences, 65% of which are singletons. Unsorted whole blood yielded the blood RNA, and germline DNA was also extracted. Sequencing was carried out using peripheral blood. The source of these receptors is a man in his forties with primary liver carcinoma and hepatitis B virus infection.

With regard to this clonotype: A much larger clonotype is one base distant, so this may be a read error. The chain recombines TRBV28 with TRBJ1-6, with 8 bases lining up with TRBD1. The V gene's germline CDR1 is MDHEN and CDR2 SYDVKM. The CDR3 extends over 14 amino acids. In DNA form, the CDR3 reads TGTGGCAGCAGTCCCGGACAGGGAGCTTCACCCCTCCACTTT. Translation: CGSSPGQGASPLHF.

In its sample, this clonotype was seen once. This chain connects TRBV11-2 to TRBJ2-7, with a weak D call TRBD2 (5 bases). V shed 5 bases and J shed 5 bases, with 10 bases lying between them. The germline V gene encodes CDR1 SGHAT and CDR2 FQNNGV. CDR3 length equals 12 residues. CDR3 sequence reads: CASSVSSNEQYF. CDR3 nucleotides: TGTGCCAGCAGCGTTTCTAGCAACGAGCAGTACTTC.

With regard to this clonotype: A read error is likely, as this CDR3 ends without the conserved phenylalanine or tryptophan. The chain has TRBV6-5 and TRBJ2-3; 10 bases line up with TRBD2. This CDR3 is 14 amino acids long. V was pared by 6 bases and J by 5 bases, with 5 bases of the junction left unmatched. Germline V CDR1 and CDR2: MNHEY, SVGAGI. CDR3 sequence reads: CASSSASGRDTQYY. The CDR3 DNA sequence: TGTGCCAGCAGCTCCGCTAGCGGGAGAGATACGCAGTATTAT.

The CDR3 region is CASSMSAGADYNEQFF. The CDR3 bases are TGCGCCAGCAGTATGTCAGCGGGAGCCGACTACAATGAGCAGTTCTTC. The genes are TRBV10-1 and TRBJ2-1, with 8 bases identical to TRBD2. CDR1 is WNHNN and CDR2 is SYGVQD in the germline V gene (reference sequence). After removal of 5 bases from V and 3 bases from J, the junction contained 9 bases not matched to a gene. The CDR3 runs to 16 residues.

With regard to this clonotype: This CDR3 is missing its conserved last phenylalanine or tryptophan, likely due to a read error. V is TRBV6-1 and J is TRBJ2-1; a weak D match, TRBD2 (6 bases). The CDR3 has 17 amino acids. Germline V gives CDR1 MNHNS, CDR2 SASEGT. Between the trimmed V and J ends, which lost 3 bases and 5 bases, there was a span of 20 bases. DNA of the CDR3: TGTGCCAGCAGTGACTACCAGATTAGCGGAACCCACAATGAGCAGTTCTTA. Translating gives CASSDYQISGTHNEQFL.

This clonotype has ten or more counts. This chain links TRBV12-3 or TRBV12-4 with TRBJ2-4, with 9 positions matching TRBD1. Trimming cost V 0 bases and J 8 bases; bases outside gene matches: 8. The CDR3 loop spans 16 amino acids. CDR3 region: CASSLAGMGQGHIQYF. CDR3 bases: TGTGCCAGCAGTTTAGCGGGAATGGGACAGGGACACATTCAGTACTTC.

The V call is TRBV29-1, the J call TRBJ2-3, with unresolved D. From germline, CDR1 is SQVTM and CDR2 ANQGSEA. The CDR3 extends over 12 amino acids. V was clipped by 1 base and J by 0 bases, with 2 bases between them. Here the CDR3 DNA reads TGCAGCGTTGAAGTGAGCACAGATACGCAGTATTTT. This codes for CSVEVSTDTQYF.

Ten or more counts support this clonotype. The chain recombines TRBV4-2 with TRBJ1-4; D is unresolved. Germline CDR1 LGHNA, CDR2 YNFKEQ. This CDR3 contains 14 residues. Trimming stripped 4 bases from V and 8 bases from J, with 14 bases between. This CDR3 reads CASSRTDEQEKLFF. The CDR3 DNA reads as TGTGCCAGCAGCCGGACGGATGAACAGGAAAAACTGTTTTTT.

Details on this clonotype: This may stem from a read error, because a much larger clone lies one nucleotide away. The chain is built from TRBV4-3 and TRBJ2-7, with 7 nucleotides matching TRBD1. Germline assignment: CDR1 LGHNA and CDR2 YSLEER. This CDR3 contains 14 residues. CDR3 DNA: TGCGCCAGCAGCAAGGGACAGCTCTCCTACGAGCGGTACTTC. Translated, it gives CASSKGQLSYERYF.

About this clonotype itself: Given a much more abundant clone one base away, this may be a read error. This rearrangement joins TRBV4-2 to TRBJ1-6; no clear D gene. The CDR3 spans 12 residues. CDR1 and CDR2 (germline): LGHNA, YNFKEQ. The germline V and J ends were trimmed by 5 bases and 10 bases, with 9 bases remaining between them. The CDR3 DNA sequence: TGTGCCAGCAGCATAGCCCACTCACCCCTCCACTTT. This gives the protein CASSIAHSPLHF.

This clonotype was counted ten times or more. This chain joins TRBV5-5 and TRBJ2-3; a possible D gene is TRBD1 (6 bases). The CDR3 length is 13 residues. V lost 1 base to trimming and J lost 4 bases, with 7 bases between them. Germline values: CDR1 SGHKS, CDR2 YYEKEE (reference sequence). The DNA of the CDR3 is TGTGCCAGCAGCTTGTGGGGGCCAGATACGCAGTATTTT. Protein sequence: CASSLWGPDTQYF.

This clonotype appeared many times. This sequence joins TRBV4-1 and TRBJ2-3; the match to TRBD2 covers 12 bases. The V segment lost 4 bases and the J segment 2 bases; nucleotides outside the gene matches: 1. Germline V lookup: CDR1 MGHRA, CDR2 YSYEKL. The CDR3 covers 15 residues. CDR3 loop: CASSRTSGNTDTQYF. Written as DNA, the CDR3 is TGCGCCAGCAGCCGGACTAGCGGGAACACAGATACGCAGTATTTT.

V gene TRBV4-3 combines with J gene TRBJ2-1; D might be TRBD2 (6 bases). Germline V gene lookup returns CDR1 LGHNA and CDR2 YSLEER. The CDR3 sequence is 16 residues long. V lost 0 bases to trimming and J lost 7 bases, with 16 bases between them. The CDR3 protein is CASSQDWSTGSNEQFF. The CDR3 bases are TGCGCCAGCAGCCAAGATTGGTCTACCGGGAGTAATGAGCAGTTCTTC.

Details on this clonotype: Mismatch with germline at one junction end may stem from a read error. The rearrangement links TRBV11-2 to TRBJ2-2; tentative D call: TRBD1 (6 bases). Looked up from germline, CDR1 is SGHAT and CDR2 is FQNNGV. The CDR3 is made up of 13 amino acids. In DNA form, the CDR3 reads TGTGCCAGCAGCTTAGCAGGGCCAGGGGAGCCGTTTTTT. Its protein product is CASSLAGPGEPFF.

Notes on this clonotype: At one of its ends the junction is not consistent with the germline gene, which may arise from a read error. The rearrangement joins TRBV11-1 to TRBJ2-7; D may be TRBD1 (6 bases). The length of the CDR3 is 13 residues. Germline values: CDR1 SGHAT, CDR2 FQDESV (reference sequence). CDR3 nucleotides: TGTGCCAGCAGCCCCGACGCTGGGGGCGAGCACTACTTC. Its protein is CASSPDAGGEHYF. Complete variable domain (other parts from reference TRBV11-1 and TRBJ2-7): EAEVAQSPRYKITEKSQAVAFWCDPISGHATLYWYRQILGQGPELLVQFQDESVVDDSQLPKDRFSAERLKGVDSTLKIQPAELGDSAMYLCASSPDAGGEHYFGPGTRLTVT.

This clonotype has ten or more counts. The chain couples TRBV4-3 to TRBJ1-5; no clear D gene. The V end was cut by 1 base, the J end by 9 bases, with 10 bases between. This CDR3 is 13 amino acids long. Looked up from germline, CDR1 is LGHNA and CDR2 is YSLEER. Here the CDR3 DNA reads TGCGCCAGCAGCCAAGTCTTGGCGGGGCCCCAGCATTTT. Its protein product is CASSQVLAGPQHF.